The following is a TCR beta chain sequence with its context. What it binds is unknown. The source of the sample is a study of cytomegalovirus exposure and HLA in healthy donors. Study conclusions and caveats: Rare TCR sequences predominated, though certain public TCRs were found in many donors.

Assay: immunoSEQ multiplex PCR; the TCRdb copy retains only in-frame clones and omits some. The data show about 240,000 clones, more than 75% seen once. V lost 4 bases, J lost 5 bases, and 7 bases stayed unmatched. Germline values: CDR1 SGDLS, CDR2 YYNGEE. The CDR3 runs 14 residues. The validation cohort, a group of 90 to 150 subjects, included the donors and was separate from the approximately 680-subject first cohort. Sequencing was carried out using PBMCs. The receptor was isolated from a man aged 18 to 30 in good health and CMV-seronegative. This chain connects TRBV9 to TRBJ1-1, with 8 bases that match TRBD1. The CDR3 loop is CASSMTGDETEAFF. The CDR3 DNA sequence: TGTGCCAGCAGCATGACAGGGGATGAAACTGAAGCTTTCTTT.